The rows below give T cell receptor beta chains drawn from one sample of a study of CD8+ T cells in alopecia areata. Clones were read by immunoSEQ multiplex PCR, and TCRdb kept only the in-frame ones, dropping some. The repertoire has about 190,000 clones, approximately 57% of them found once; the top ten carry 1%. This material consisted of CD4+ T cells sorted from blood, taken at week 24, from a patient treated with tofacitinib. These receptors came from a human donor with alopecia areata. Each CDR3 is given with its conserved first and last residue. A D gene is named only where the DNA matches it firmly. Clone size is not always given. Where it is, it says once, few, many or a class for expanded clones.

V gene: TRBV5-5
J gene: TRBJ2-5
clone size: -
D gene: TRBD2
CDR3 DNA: TGTGCCAGCAGCTTTAGCGGGGGGTACCAAGAGACCCAGTACTTC
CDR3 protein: CASSFSGGYQETQYF

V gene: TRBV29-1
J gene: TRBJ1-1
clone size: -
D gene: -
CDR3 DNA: TGCAGCTGCAACCTAGGGCGAACTGAAGCTTTCTTT
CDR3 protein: CSCNLGRTEAFF

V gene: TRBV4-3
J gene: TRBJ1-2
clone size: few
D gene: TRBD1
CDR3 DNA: TGCGCCAGCAGCCCACAGGGGGCTCTCTATGGCTACACCTTC
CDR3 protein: CASSPQGALYGYTF

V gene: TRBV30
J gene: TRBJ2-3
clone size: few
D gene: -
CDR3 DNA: TGTGCCTGGAGTTCCCTGAATACGCAGTATTTT
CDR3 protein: CAWSSLNTQYF

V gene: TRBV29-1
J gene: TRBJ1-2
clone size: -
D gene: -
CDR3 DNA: TGCAGCGTCGGACAGAATTATGGCTACACCTTC
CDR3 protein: CSVGQNYGYTF

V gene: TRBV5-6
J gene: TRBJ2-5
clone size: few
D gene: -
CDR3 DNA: TGTGCCAGCAGCTTGGTTGCAGGACAGTACCAAGAGACCCAGTACTTC
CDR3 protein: CASSLVAGQYQETQYF

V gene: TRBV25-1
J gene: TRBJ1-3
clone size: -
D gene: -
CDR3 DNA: TGTGGATCCTCTTGGGGGATAAACACCATATATTTT
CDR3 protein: CGSSWGINTIYF

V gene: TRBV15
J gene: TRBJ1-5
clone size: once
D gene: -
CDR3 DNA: TGTGCCACCAGCAGACCGGGGAATCAGCCCCAGCATTTT
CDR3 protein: CATSRPGNQPQHF

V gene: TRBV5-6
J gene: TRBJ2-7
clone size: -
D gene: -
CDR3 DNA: TGTGCCAGCAGCTTGGCGGGTGGGGGGACGAACTACGAGCAGTACTTC
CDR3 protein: CASSLAGGGTNYEQYF

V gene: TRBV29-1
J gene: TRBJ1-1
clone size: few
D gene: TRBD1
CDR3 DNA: TGCAGCGTGGCCGGGACAGCGAACACTGAAGCTTTCTTT
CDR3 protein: CSVAGTANTEAFF

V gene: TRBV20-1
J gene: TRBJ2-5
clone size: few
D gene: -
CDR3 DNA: TGCAGTGCTAGAGTGGAGACCCAGTACTTC
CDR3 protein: CSARVETQYF

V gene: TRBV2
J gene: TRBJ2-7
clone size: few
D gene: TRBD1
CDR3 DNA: TGTGCCAGCAGTTCAGGACAGGGGAGAGGGTACGAGCAGTACTTC
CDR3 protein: CASSSGQGRGYEQYF

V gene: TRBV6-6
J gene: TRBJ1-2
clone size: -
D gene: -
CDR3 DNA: TGTGCCAGCAGTACACAGGGAAACTATGGCTACACCTTC
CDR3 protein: CASSTQGNYGYTF

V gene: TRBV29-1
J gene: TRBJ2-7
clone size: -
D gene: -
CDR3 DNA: TGCAGCGTTGGCGCTACCTACGAGCAGTACTTC
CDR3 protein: CSVGATYEQYF

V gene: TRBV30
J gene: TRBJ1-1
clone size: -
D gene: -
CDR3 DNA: TGTGCCTGGAGTAGGGGGGGCTGGCGGTGGTTT
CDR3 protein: CAWSRGGWRWF

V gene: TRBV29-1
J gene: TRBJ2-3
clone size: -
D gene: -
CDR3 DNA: TGCAGCGCCACTAGCTTCCGCACAGATACGCAGTATTTT
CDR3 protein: CSATSFRTDTQYF

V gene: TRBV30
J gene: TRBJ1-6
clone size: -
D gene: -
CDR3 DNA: TGTGCCTGGAGTAACGGCCTAGGAAATTCACCCCTCCACTTT
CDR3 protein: CAWSNGLGNSPLHF

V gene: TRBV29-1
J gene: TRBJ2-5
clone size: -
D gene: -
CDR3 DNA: TGCAGCGCCGGTGGGGGCGTGGAGACCCAGTACTTC
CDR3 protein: CSAGGGVETQYF

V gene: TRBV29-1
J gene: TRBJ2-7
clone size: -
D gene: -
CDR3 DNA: TGCAGCGGAGGGGGGAAGGGGGGATACGAGCAGTACTTC
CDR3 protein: CSGGGKGGYEQYF

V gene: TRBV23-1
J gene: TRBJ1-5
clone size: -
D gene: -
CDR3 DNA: TGCGCCAGCAGTCATTCGAAGGGGCAGGCCGGATATAGCAATCAGCCCCAGCATTTT
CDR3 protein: CASSHSKGQAGYSNQPQHF

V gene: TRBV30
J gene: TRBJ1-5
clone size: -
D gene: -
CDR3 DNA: TGTGCCTGGGGCGGAGGATTGGATCAGCCCCAGCATTTT
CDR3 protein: CAWGGGLDQPQHF

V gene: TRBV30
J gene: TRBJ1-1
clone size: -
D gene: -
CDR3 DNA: TGTGCCTGGAGTGTGGTGCCAAACACTGAAGCTTTCTTT
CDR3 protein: CAWSVVPNTEAFF

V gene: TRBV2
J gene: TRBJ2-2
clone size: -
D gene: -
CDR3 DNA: TGTGCCAGCATTTCTATGGGGGAGCTGTTTTTT
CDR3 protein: CASISMGELFF

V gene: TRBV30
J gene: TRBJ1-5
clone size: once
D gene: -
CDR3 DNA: TGTGCCTGGAGTGTAGGGCAGGGAGGTCAGCCCCAGCATTTT
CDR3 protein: CAWSVGQGGQPQHF

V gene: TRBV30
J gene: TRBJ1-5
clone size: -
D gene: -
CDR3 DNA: TGTGCCTGGAGTGTGTCAGGGGCTCAGCCCCAGCATTTT
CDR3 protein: CAWSVSGAQPQHF

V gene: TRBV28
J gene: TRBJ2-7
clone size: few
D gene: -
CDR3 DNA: TGTGCCGCCTCAACAGGGAACCACGAGCAGTACTTC
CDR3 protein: CAASTGNHEQYF

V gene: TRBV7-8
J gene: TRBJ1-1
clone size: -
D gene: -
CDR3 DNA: TGTGCCAGCAGCGTGGGGTCGGGGGTACGACGGAACACTGAAGCTTTCTTT
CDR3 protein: CASSVGSGVRRNTEAFF

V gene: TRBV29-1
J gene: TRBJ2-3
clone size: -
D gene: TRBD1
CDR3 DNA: TGCAGCGCCATACGACAGGGGGCGTGGGGCACAGATACGCAGTATTTT
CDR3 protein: CSAIRQGAWGTDTQYF

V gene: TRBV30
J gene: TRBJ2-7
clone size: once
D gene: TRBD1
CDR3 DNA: TGTGCCTGGATGCCGAAGGACAGGGAGGCCTACGAGCAGTACTTC
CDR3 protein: CAWMPKDREAYEQYF

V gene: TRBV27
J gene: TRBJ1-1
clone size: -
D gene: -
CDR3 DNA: TGTGCCAGCAGTTTAGGACTGATGAACACTGAAGCTTTCTTT
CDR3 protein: CASSLGLMNTEAFF

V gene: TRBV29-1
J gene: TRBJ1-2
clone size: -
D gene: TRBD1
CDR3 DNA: TGCAGCGTTGAAGATCGATGGGACAGGGGACTCCACACCTTC
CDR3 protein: CSVEDRWDRGLHTF

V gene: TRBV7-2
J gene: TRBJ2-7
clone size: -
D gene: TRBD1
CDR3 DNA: TGTGCCAGCAGCTTGCGGTCCGGGACAGGGAGCTCCTACGAGCAGTACTTC
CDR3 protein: CASSLRSGTGSSYEQYF

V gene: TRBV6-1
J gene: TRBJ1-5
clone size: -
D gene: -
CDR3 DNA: TGTGCCACCGACGTGGACGTAAGCAATCAGCCCCAGCATTTT
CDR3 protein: CATDVDVSNQPQHF

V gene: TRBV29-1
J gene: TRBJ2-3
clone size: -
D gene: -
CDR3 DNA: TGCAGCGTTCTCGGGACGGGGCATAGTACGCAGTATTTT
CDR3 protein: CSVLGTGHSTQYF

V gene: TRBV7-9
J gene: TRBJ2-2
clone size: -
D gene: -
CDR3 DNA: TGTGCCAGCAGCTTAGTACAGAACACCGGGGAGCTGTTTTTT
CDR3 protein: CASSLVQNTGELFF

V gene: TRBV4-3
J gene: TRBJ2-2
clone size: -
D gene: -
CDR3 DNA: TGCGCCAGCAGCAGGGGGGCTAAAACCGGGGAGCTGTTTTTT
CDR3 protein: CASSRGAKTGELFF

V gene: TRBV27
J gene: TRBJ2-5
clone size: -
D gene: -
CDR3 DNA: TGTGCCAGCAGTTTCCGGTTTCGAGGGGAGACCCAGTACTTC
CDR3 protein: CASSFRFRGETQYF

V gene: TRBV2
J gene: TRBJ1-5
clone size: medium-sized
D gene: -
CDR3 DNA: TGTGCCAGCAGGTACACAACAGATCAGCCCCAGCATTTT
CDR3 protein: CASRYTTDQPQHF

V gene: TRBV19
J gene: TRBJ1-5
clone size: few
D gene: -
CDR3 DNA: TGTGCCAGTAGTACCCAGGCGGGCAATCAGCCCCAGCATTTT
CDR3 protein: CASSTQAGNQPQHF

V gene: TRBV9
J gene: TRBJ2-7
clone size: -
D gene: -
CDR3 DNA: TGTGCCAGCAGCGTCGATGTACGGCCCGGGGAGCAGTACTTC
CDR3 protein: CASSVDVRPGEQYF

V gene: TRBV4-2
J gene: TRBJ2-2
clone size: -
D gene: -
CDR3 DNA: TGTGCCAGCAGCCAAGAACCGGGAATCAGGAACACCGGGGAGCTGTTTTTT
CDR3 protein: CASSQEPGIRNTGELFF

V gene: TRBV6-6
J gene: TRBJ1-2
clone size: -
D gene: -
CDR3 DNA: TGTGCCAGCACCGTAAACTATGGCTACACCTTC
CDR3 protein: CASTVNYGYTF

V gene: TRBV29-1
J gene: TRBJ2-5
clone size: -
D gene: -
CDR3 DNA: TGCACCACGGGTGAGACCCAGTACTTC
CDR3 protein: CTTGETQYF

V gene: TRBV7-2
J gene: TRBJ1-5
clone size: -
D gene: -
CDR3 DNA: TGTGCCAGCAGCTTAACACAGCGCAATCAGCCCCAGCATTTT
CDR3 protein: CASSLTQRNQPQHF

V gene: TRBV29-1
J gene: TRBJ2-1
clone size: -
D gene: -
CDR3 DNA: TGCAGCGTTGAAAGCCCTGGGGAGACCCAGTTCTTC
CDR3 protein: CSVESPGETQFF

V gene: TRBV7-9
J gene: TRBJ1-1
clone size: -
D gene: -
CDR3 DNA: TGTGCCAGCTCATACAGGCCCCAAACTGAAGCTTTCTTT
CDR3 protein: CASSYRPQTEAFF

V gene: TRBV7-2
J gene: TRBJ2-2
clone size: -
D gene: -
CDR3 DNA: TGTGCCAGCAGCTTAGTTCCCCCAGAGCTAGCCGGGGAGCTGTTTTTT
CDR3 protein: CASSLVPPELAGELFF

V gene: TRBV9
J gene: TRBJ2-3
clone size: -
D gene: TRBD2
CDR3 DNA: TGTGCCAGCAGCGGGAGGACTAGCGGTAACACAGATACGCAGTATTTT
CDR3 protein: CASSGRTSGNTDTQYF

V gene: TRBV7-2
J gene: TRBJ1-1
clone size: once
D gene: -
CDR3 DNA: TGTGCCAGCAGCTTAGGGGCCAGGGAAAAAGCTTTCTTT
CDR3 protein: CASSLGAREKAFF

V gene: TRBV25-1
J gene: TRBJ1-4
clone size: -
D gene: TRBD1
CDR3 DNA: TGTGCCAGCAGTGAGATAACAGGGGGATCGGGAAAACTGTTTTTT
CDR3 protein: CASSEITGGSGKLFF

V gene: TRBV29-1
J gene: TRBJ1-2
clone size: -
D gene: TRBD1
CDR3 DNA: TGCAGCGTTGCAGACAGGGTGGGATACGGCTACACCTTC
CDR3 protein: CSVADRVGYGYTF

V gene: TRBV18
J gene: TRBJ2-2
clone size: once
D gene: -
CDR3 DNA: TGTGCCAGCTCCTCAACATCCGGGGAGCTGTTTTTT
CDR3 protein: CASSSTSGELFF

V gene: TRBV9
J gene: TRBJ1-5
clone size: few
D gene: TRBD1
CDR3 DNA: TGTGCCAGCAGCGTAGCCGGGACAGCCAATCAGCCCCAGCATTTT
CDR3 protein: CASSVAGTANQPQHF

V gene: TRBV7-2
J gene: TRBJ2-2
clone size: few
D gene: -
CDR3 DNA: TGTGCCAGCAGCTTAGATGTGGGGTTCAACGGGGAGCTGTTTTTT
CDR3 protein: CASSLDVGFNGELFF

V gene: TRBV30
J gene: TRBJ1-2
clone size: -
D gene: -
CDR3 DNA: TGTGCCTGGAACCGGGTCTACGGCTACACCTTC
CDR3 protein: CAWNRVYGYTF

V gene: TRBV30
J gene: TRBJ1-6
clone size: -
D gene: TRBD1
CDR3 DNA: TGTGCCTGGAGTGCAGGGGGCGCGGGAAGCAATTCACCCCTCCACTTT
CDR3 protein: CAWSAGGAGSNSPLHF

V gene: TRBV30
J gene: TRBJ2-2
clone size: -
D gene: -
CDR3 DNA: TGTGCCTGGACATCAACCGGGTCCCCGAACACCGGGGAGCTGTTTTTT
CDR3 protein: CAWTSTGSPNTGELFF

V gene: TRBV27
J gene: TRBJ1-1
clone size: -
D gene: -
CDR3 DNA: TGTGCCAGCAGTTTAAACACGGCGAACACTGAAGCTTTCTTT
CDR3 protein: CASSLNTANTEAFF

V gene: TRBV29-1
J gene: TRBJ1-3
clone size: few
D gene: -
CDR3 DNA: TGCAGCGTTGACCCGGCGAGCTCTGGAAACACCATATATTTT
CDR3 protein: CSVDPASSGNTIYF

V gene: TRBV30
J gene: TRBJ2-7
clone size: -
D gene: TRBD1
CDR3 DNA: TGTGCCTGGGGGACAGGACTGGGGGAGCAGTACTTC
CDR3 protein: CAWGTGLGEQYF